This T cell receptor beta chain was sequenced in a study of OX40 agonist ivuxolimab in advanced cancers. Overall study: Patients were given ivuxolimab, an antibody that agonizes OX40 (CD134). Overall study findings and caveats: Both CD4+ and CD8+ T cell populations in blood had undergone clonal expansion by week 6 at 0.1 to 3.0 mg/kg.

Concerning this clone: The antigen is unknown.

Profiled with immunoSEQ multiplex PCR; TCRdb holds only in-frame clones, not every one. Of some 22,000 clones detected, 60% to 85% appear once; the ten largest clones hold more than 2%. The CDR3 has 13 amino acids. With 6 bases removed from V and 8 bases from J, the gap between germline ends came to 16 bases. CDR1 is MNHEY, CDR2 SVGAGI, per germline. The sampling schedule covered blood at baseline, cycle 4 day 1, and cycle 7 day 1. This specimen was CD4+ or CD8+ T cells sorted from blood, taken in a trial of the OX40 agonist ivuxolimab. This chain links TRBV6-5 with TRBJ1-2; a weak D match, TRBD1 (5 bases). The clonotype comes from an adult with an advanced solid tumor such as melanoma, head and neck, liver or kidney cancer. DNA for the CDR3: TGTGCCAGCAGAATCGGGACCCTGGGCGGCTACACCTTC. Translating it yields CASRIGTLGGYTF.